This entry lists 6 T cell receptor beta chains sequenced from one sample in a study of T cell changes during pregnancy in multiple sclerosis. Generated by immunoSEQ multiplex PCR, the TCRdb table keeps only in-frame clones and is missing some. The sample lists roughly 48,000 clones; 88% were seen once. This material consisted of CD4+ T cells from peripheral blood mononuclear cells, taken in the second trimester of pregnancy. These receptors were collected from a female donor with multiple sclerosis, enrolled in a pregnancy study.

The V and J genes are TRBV29-1 and TRBJ1-2; perhaps TRBD1 as D (6 bases). The V and J ends lost 4 bases and 4 bases respectively, with 7 bases between them. The CDR3 extends over 11 amino acids. CDR1 is SQVTM, CDR2 ANQGSEA, per germline. The CDR3 here is CSVGDTYGYTF. CDR3 DNA sequence: TGCAGCGTTGGGGACACCTATGGCTACACCTTC. The full variable domain, completed using reference TRBV29-1 and TRBJ1-2, is SAVISQKPSRDICQRGTSLTIQCQVDSQVTMMFWYRQQPGQSLTLIATANQGSEATYESGFVIDKFPISRPNLTFSTLTVSNMSPEDSSIYLCSVGDTYGYTFGSGTRLTVV.

This clone has only one observation. The V call is TRBV5-1, the J call TRBJ2-5; no clear D gene. The CDR3 sequence is 14 residues long. With 4 bases removed from V and 1 base from J, the gap between germline ends came to 11 bases. Germline CDR1 is SGHRS and CDR2 is YFSETQ. The CDR3 sequence: CASSLGVSQETQYF. The CDR3 region has the DNA TGCGCCAGCAGCCTTGGAGTCTCCCAAGAGACCCAGTACTTC.

The chain employs TRBV19 and TRBJ1-2; TRBD1 matches 7 bases. With 5 bases clipped from V and 6 bases from J, the junction kept 6 bases outside the gene matches. The CDR3 is 13 amino acids. CDR1 and CDR2 (germline): LNHDA, SQIVND (reference sequence). CDR3 nucleotide sequence: TGTGCCAGTAGTCTACAGGGGTTGGATGGCTACACCTTC. Protein sequence: CASSLQGLDGYTF.

Only one count was recorded for this clone. CDR3: CASSLNIAGWGTQYF. The CDR3 DNA sequence: TGTGCCAGCAGCTTGAATATCGCGGGATGGGGGACCCAGTACTTC. V is TRBV7-2 and J is TRBJ2-5; a weak D match, TRBD2 (6 bases). Germline V gives CDR1 SGHTA, CDR2 FQGNSA. The CDR3 extends over 15 amino acids. Trimming left V 3 bases short and J 7 bases short, with 18 bases between.

This chain uses TRBV5-5 with TRBJ1-2, with 8 bases matching TRBD1. The J segment lost 3 bases and the V segment lost 3 bases, leaving 16 bases of the junction unmatched. The CDR3 spans 18 residues. The germline gives CDR1 SGHKS, CDR2 YYEKEE (reference sequence). Written as DNA, the CDR3 is TGTGCCAGCAGCTGGACCCGGGACAGGAGAGTAGAGTACTATGGCTACACCTTC. This codes for CASSWTRDRRVEYYGYTF. Supplemented by reference TRBV5-5 and TRBJ1-2, the full variable domain reads DAGVTQSPTHLIKTRGQQVTLRCSPISGHKSVSWYQQVLGQGPQFIFQYYEKEERGRGNFPDRFSARQFPNYSSELNVNALLLGDSALYLCASSWTRDRRVEYYGYTFGSGTRLTVV.

The chain carries TRBV6-5 and TRBJ2-7; 7 bases fit TRBD1. Germline CDR1 and CDR2: MNHEY and SVGAGI. V dropped 2 bases and J dropped 7; count of bases not matched to a gene: 11. The CDR3 runs 15 residues. DNA of the CDR3: TGTGCCAGCAGTTACACAAGACAGGGCCCCGTGGAGCAGTACTTC. Translated, it gives CASSYTRQGPVEQYF.